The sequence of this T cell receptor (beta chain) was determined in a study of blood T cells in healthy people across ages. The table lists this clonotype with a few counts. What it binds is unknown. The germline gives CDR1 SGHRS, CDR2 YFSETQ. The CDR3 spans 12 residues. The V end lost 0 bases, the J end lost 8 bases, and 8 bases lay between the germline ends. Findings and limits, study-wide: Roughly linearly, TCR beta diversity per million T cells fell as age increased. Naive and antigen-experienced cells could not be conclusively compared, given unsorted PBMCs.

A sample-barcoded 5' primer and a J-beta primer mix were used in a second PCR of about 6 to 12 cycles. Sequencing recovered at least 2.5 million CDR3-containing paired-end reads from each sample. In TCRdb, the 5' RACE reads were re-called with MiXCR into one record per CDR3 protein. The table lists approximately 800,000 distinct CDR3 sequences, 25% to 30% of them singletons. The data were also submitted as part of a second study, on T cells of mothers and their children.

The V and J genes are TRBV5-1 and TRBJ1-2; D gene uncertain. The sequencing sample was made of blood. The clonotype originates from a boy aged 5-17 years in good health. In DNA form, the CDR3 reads TGCGCCAGCAGCTTGGGCCAGGAAGGCTACACCTTC. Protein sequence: CASSLGQEGYTF.